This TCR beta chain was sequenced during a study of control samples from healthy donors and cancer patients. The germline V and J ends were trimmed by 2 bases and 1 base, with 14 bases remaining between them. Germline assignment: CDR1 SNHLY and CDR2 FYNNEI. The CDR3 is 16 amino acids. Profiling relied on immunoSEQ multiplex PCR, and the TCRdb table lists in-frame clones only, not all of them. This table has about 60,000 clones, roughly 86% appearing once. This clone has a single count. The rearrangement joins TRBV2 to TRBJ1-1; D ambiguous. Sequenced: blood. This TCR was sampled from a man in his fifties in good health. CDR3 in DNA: TGTGCCAGCAGTGAACTCGGAATACAAACGAACACTGAAGCTTTCTTT. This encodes CASSELGIQTNTEAFF.